These T cell receptor beta chains were read from a single sample in a study of shared clonotypes between healthy human individuals. Repertoires were generated with immunoSEQ multiplex PCR, while TCRdb's copy carries only in-frame clones and drops some. The sample carries 730,000 or so clones, approximately 75% recorded once. The sample taken for sequencing was memory CD4+ T cells sorted from blood. Receptor source: a woman aged 25 to 39 in good health. Both conserved end residues are part of each CDR3. A D gene is named only where the DNA matches it firmly. A clone size is listed for some rows: how often the clone was seen (once, few, many), or a class if it is expanded.

>once|TRBJ1-5|TRBV27|-|16
TGTGCCAGCAGTGCAGGGTATGGGGATAGTAATCAGCCCCAGCATTTT
CASSAGYGDSNQPQHF
>-|TRBJ2-1|TRBV4-1|-|14
TGCGCCAGCAGCCACCCCCCGGCATCGGTTGAGCAGTTCTTC
CASSHPPASVEQFF
>-|TRBJ2-5|TRBV27|-|15
TGTGCCAGCAGTTCCCAGACAGGCTCCCAAGAGACCCAGTACTTC
CASSSQTGSQETQYF
>-|TRBJ2-7|TRBV5-1|TRBD1|15
TGCGCCAGCAGCCCCGTCGGGACAGGGGCCTACGAGCAGTACTTC
CASSPVGTGAYEQYF
>-|TRBJ1-3|TRBV13|-|15
TGTGCCAGCAGCGCGGGTAAGGGTCGGGCAAACACCATATATTTT
CASSAGKGRANTIYF
>-|TRBJ2-5|TRBV6-1|-|13
TGTGCCAGCAGTCAGGGTTTCCAAGAGACCCAGTACTTC
CASSQGFQETQYF
>-|TRBJ1-2|TRBV5-8|-|15
TGTGCCAGCAGCTTGGGTCCGGCCGAAGGTTATGGCTACACCTTC
CASSLGPAEGYGYTF
>once|TRBJ1-4|TRBV5-8|TRBD1|14
TGTGCCAGCAGCTCCAGGGGGCTCTATGAAAAACTGTTTTTT
CASSSRGLYEKLFF
>-|TRBJ2-3|TRBV6-5|-|14
TGTGCCAGCAGTCGACAGGTTGCTACAGATACGCAGTATTTT
CASSRQVATDTQYF
>once|TRBJ2-3|TRBV2|-|14
TGTGCCAGCCAACAGGGGACTACCGCAGATACGCAGTATTTT
CASQQGTTADTQYF
>-|TRBJ1-2|TRBV19|-|18
TGTGCCAGTAAGGGCCTTACAGGATCGTTTCCCCCTACGGGCGGCTACACCTTC
CASKGLTGSFPPTGGYTF
>-|TRBJ2-7|TRBV9|TRBD2|14
TGTGCCAGCAGCGTAGAGGGGACTAGTCGCGAGCAGTACTTC
CASSVEGTSREQYF
>-|TRBJ2-7|TRBV9|-|14
TGTGCCAGCAGCGTAGGGGTGGCAGGGGCCACCCCGATCTTC
CASSVGVAGATPIF
>-|TRBJ2-2|TRBV2|-|16
TGTGCCAGCAGTGCCCTAGCCGGGACCGCCTACGGGGAGCTGTTTTTT
CASSALAGTAYGELFF
>-|TRBJ1-1|TRBV28|TRBD1|16
TGTGCCAGCAGTGTTAGGACAGGGCTTAAGAACACTGAAGCTTTCTTT
CASSVRTGLKNTEAFF
>once|TRBJ1-2|TRBV6-1|-|16
TGTGCCAGCAGTGAAGCACGCCAACGTACTAACTATGGCTACACCTTC
CASSEARQRTNYGYTF
>once|TRBJ1-2|TRBV28|-|14
TGTGCCAGCAGTCTATACTCCTCTAACTATGGCTACACCTTC
CASSLYSSNYGYTF
>once|TRBJ2-3|TRBV6-5|-|13
TGTGCCAGCAGTTACGTCGGGACAGATACGCAGTATTTT
CASSYVGTDTQYF
>-|TRBJ1-1|TRBV2|-|15
TGTGCCAGCAGTGATTTAGGCTTAGGGCACACTGAAGCTTTCTTT
CASSDLGLGHTEAFF
>-|TRBJ2-4|TRBV30|TRBD1|14
TGTGCCTGGGGGACAGGGGCTGTCAAAAACATTCAGTACTTC
CAWGTGAVKNIQYF
>-|TRBJ2-7|TRBV13|-|13
TGTGCCAGCAGCTTAAATCAGTTATCCGAGCAGTACTTC
CASSLNQLSEQYF
>few|TRBJ2-3|TRBV19|-|13
TGTGCCAGTAGGGGCAGGCTCACAGATACGCAGTATTTT
CASRGRLTDTQYF
>-|TRBJ2-7|TRBV11-3|TRBD2|14
TGTGCCAGCAGCCGTAGCGGGAGCTTCAACGAGCAGTACTTC
CASSRSGSFNEQYF
>-|TRBJ2-3|TRBV4-2|TRBD2|15
TGTGCCAGCAGCTTGGGACTAGCGGGAGCAGATACGCAGTATTTT
CASSLGLAGADTQYF
>-|TRBJ1-1|TRBV2|-|14
TGTGCCAGCAGATTCGGGGCCGAAAACACTGAAGCTTTCTTT
CASRFGAENTEAFF
>-|TRBJ1-2|TRBV11-2|-|12
TGTGCCAGCAGCTCAGATCGCTATGGCTACACCTTC
CASSSDRYGYTF
>-|TRBJ1-6|TRBV11-2|-|13
TGTGCCAGCAGCTCAGGGACTAATTCACCCCTCCACTTT
CASSSGTNSPLHF
>-|TRBJ2-1|TRBV6-1|-|14
TGTGCCAGCAGTGTAAGGGAATCCTACAATGAGCAGTTCTTC
CASSVRESYNEQFF
>-|TRBJ2-7|TRBV4-1|-|16
TGCGCCAGCAGCCAAAGACCGGGACTGGAAGCTGGGGAGCAGTACTTC
CASSQRPGLEAGEQYF
>-|TRBJ2-3|TRBV2|TRBD2|15
TGTGCCAGCAGGGGGGGACTAGCGGGCACAGATACGCAGTATTTT
CASRGGLAGTDTQYF
>-|TRBJ2-3|TRBV4-1|TRBD2|16
TGCGCCAGCAGCCCCCCTCGACTAGCGGCCACAGATACGCAGTATTTT
CASSPPRLAATDTQYF